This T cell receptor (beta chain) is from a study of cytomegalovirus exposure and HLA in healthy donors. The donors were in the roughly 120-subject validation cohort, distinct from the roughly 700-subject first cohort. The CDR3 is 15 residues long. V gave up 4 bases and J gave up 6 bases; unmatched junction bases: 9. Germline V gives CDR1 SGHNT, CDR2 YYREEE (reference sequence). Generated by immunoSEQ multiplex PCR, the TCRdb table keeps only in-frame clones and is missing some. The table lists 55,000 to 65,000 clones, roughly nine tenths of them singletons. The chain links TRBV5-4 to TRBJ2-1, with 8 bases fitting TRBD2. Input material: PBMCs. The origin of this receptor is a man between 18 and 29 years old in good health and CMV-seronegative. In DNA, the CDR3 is TGTGCCAGCAGCCCCCAGCGGGAGATAGGCAATGAGCAGTTCTTC. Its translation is CASSPQREIGNEQFF.